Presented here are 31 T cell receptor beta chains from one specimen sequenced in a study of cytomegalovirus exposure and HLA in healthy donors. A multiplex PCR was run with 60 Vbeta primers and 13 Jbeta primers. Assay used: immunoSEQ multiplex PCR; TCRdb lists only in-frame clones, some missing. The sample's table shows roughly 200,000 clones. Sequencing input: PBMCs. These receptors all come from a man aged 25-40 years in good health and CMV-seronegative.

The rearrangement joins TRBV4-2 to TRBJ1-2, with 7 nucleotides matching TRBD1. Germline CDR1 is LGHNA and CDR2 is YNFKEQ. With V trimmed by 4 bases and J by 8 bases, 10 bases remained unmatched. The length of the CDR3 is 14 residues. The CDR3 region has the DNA TGTGCCAGCAGCCCTACGGGACAGACTTGGGGCTACACCTTC. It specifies CASSPTGQTWGYTF.

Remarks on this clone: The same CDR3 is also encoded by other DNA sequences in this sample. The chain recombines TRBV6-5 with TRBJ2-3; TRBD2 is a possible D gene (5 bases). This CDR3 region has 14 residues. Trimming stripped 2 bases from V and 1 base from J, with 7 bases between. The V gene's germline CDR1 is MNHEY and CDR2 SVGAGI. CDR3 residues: CASSYGRGTDTQYF. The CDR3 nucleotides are TGTGCCAGCAGTTACGGGCGGGGCACAGATACGCAGTATTTT.

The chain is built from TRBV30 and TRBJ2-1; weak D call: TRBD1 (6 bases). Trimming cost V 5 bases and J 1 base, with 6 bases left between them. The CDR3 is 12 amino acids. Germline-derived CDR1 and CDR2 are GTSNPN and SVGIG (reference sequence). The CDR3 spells CAWGQSYNEQFF. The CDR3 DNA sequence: TGTGCCTGGGGACAGTCCTACAATGAGCAGTTCTTC.

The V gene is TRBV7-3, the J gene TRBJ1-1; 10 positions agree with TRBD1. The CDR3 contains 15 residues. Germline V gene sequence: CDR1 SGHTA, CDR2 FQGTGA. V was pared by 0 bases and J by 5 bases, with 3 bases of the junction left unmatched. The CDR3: CASSLTLDRGTEAFF. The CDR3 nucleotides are TGTGCCAGCAGCTTAACCCTGGACAGGGGGACTGAAGCTTTCTTT.

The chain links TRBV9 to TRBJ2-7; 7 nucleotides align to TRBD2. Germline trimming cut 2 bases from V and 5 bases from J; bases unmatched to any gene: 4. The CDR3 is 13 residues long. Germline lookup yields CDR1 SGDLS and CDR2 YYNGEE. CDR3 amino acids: CASSVAGAHEQYF. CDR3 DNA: TGTGCCAGCAGCGTGGCGGGAGCGCACGAGCAGTACTTC.

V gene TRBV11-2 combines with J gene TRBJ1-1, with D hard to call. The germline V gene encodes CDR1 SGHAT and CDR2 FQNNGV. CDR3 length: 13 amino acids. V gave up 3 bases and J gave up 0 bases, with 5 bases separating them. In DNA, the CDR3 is TGTGCCAGCAGCTTTTACATGAACACTGAAGCTTTCTTT. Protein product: CASSFYMNTEAFF.

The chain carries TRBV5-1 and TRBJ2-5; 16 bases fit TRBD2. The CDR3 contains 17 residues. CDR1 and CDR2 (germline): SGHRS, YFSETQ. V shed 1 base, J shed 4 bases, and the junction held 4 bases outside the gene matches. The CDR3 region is CASSLTGLAGGRETQYF. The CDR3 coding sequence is TGCGCCAGCAGCTTGACGGGACTAGCGGGAGGGCGAGAGACCCAGTACTTC.

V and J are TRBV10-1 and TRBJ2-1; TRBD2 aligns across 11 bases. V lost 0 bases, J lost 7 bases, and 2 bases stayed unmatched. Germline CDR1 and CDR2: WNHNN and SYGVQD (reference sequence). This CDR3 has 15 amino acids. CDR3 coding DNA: TGCGCCAGCAGTGAGTCGGTAGCGGGAGGGAATGAGCAGTTCTTC. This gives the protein CASSESVAGGNEQFF.

CDR3 nucleotide sequence: TGTGCCAGCAGCCCCGGGACAGGGCGTGAAAAACTGTTTTTT. It translates to CASSPGTGREKLFF. The rearrangement uses TRBV7-2 and TRBJ1-4; TRBD1 matches at 9 bases. V shed 5 bases and J 7 bases; nucleotides not matched to a gene: 5. The CDR3 has 14 residues. Germline loops: CDR1 SGHTA, CDR2 FQGNSA.

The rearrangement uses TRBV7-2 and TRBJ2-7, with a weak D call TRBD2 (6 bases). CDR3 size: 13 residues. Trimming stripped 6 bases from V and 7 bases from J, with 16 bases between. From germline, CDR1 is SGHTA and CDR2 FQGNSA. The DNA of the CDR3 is TGTGCCAGCAGTGGAGCGGGCCCTAGGGAGCAGTACTTC. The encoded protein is CASSGAGPREQYF.

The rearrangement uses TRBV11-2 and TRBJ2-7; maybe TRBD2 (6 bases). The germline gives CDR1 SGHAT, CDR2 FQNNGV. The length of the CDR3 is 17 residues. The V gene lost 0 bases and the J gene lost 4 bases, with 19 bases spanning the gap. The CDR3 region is CASSLDFPRGGKYEQYF. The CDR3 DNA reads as TGTGCCAGCAGCTTAGATTTTCCGAGGGGAGGAAAGTACGAGCAGTACTTC. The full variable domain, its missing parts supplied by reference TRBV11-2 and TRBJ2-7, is EAGVAQSPRYKIIEKRQSVAFWCNPISGHATLYWYQQILGQGPKLLIQFQNNGVVDDSQLPKDRFSAERLKGVDSTLKIQPAKLEDSAVYLCASSLDFPRGGKYEQYFGPGTRLTVT.

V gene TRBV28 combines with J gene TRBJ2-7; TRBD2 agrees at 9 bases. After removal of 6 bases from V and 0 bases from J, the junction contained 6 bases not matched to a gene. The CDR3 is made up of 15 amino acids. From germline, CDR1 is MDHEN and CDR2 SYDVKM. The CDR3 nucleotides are TGTGCCAGCAGCCTTAGCGGGAGACCCTCCTACGAGCAGTACTTC. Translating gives CASSLSGRPSYEQYF. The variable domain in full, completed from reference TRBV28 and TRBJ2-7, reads DVKVTQSSRYLVKRTGEKVFLECVQDMDHENMFWYRQDPGLGLRLIYFSYDVKMKEKGDIPEGYSVSREKKERFSLILESASTNQTSMYLCASSLSGRPSYEQYFGPGTRLTVT.

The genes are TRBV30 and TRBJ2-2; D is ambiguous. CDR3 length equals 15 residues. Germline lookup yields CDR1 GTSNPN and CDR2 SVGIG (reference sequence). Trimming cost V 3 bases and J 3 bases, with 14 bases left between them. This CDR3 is CAWRAYEKYTGELFF. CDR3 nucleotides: TGTGCCTGGAGAGCTTACGAGAAGTACACCGGGGAGCTGTTTTTT.

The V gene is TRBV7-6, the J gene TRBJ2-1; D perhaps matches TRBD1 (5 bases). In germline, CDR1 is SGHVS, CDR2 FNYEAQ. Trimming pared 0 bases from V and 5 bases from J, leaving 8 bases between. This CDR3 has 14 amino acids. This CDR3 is CASSLAGLDNEQFF. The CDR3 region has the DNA TGTGCCAGCAGCTTAGCGGGGCTAGACAATGAGCAGTTCTTC.

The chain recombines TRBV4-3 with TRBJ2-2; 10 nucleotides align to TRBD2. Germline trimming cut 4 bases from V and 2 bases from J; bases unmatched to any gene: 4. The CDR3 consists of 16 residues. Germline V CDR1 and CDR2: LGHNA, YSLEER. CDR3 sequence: CASSRLAGDNTGELFF. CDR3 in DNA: TGCGCCAGCAGCCGACTAGCGGGTGATAACACCGGGGAGCTGTTTTTT.

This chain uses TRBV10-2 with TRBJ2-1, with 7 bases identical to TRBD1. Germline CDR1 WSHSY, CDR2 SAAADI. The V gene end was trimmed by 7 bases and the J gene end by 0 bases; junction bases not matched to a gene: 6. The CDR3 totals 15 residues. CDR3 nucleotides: TGCGCCAGCACTGGGTGGGACAGCTCCTACAATGAGCAGTTCTTC. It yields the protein CASTGWDSSYNEQFF.

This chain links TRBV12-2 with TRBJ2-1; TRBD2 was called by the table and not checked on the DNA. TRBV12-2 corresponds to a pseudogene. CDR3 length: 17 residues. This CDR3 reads CASRSAMGLAGVYEQFF. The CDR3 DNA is TGTGCAAGTCGTTCAGCCATGGGACTAGCGGGAGTCTATGAGCAGTTCTTC.

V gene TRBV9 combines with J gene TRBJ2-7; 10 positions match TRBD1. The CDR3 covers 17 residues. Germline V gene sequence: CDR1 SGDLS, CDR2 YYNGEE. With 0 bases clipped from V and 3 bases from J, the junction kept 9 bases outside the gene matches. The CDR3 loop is CASSVGLEDRGIYEQYF. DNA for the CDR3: TGTGCCAGCAGCGTAGGGTTGGAGGACAGGGGGATCTACGAGCAGTACTTC.

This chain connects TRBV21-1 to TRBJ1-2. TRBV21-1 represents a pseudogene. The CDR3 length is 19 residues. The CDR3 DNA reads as TGTGCCAGCAGCAAAGCGGGGGGGCAGACTACCCCGTTTAACTATGGCTACACCTTC. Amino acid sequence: CASSKAGGQTTPFNYGYTF.

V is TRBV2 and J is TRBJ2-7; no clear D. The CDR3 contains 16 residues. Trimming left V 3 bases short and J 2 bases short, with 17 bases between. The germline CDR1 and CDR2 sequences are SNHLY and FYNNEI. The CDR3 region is CASSDPITENTYEQYF. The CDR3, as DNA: TGTGCCAGCAGTGATCCGATCACAGAGAATACCTACGAGCAGTACTTC.

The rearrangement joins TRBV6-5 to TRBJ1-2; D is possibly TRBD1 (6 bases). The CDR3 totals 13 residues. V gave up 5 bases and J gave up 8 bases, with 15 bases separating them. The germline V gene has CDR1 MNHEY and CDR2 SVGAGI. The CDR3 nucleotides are TGTGCCAGCAGTCCTTTAAAGGGGGTGGGCTACACCTTC. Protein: CASSPLKGVGYTF.

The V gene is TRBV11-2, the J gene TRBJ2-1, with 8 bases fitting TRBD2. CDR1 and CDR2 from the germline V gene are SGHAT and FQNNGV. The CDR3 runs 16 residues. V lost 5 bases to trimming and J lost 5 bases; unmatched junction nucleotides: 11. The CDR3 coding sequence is TGTGCCAGCAGCCCAGAGCCGGGGGGGGGCAACAATGAGCAGTTCTTC. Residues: CASSPEPGGGNNEQFF. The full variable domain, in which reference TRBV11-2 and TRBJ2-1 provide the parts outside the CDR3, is EAGVAQSPRYKIIEKRQSVAFWCNPISGHATLYWYQQILGQGPKLLIQFQNNGVVDDSQLPKDRFSAERLKGVDSTLKIQPAKLEDSAVYLCASSPEPGGGNNEQFFGPGTRLTVL.

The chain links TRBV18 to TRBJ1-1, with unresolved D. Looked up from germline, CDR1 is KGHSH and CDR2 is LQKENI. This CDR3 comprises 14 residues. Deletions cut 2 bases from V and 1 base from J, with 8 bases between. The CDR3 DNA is TGTGCCAGCTCACCAGGCTGGCAGAACACTGAAGCTTTCTTT. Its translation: CASSPGWQNTEAFF.

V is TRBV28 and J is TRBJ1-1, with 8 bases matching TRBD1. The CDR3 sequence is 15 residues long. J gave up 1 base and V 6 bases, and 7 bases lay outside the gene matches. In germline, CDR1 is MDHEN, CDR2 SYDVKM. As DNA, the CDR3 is TGTGCCAGCAGCCCGGACAGGGCTGGGAACACTGAAGCTTTCTTT. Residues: CASSPDRAGNTEAFF. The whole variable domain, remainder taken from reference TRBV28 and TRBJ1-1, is DVKVTQSSRYLVKRTGEKVFLECVQDMDHENMFWYRQDPGLGLRLIYFSYDVKMKEKGDIPEGYSVSREKKERFSLILESASTNQTSMYLCASSPDRAGNTEAFFGQGTRLTVV.

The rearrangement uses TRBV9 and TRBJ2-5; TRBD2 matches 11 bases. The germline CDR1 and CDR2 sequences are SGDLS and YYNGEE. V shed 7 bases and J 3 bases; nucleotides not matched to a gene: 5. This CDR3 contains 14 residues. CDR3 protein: CASGGTSGEETQYF. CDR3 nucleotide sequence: TGTGCCAGCGGAGGGACTAGCGGTGAAGAGACCCAGTACTTC.

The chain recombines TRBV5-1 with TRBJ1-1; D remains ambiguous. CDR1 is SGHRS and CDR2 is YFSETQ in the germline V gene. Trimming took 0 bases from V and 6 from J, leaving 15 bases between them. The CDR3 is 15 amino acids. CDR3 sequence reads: CASSLASDGVAEAFF. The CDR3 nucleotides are TGCGCCAGCAGCTTGGCCTCGGACGGGGTGGCTGAAGCTTTCTTT.

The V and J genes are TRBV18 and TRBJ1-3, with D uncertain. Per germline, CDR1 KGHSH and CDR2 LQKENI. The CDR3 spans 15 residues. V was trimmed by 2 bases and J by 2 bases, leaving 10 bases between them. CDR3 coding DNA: TGTGCCAGCTCACCATCACCTACGGCTGGAAACACCATATATTTT. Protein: CASSPSPTAGNTIYF.

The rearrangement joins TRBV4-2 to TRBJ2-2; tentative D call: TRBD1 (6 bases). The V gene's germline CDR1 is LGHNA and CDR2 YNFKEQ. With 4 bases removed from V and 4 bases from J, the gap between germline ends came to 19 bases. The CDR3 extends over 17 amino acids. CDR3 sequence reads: CASSRKRAQGITGELFF. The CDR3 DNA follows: TGTGCCAGCAGCCGGAAGAGGGCACAGGGAATCACCGGGGAGCTGTTTTTT.

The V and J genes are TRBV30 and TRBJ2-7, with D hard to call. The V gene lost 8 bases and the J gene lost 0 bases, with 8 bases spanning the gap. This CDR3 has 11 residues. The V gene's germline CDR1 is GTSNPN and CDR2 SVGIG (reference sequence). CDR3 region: CAQAISYEQYF. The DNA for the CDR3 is TGTGCCCAGGCGATCTCCTACGAGCAGTACTTC.

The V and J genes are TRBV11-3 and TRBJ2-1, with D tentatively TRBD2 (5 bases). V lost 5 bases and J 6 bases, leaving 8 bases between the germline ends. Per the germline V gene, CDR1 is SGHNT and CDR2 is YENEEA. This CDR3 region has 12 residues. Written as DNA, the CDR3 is TGTGCCAGCAGCCCGGGATCCAATGAGCAGTTCTTC. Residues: CASSPGSNEQFF.

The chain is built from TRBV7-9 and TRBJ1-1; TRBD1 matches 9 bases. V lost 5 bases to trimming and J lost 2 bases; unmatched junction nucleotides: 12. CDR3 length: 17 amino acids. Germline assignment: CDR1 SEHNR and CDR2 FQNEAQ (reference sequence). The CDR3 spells CASSPTGTGIINTEAFF. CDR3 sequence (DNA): TGTGCCAGCAGCCCAACCGGGACAGGGATCATTAACACTGAAGCTTTCTTT.